Listed here are 28 T cell receptor beta chains from one sample, sequenced in a study of blood T cell repertoires in COVID-19. TCRdb's table, derived via immunoSEQ multiplex PCR, lists solely in-frame clones and lacks some. The sample lists around 21,000 clones, 80% to 90% occurring once. The sample was peripheral blood. The receptor set was obtained from a woman over 75 with active COVID-19.

The chain has TRBV19 and TRBJ2-7, with D possibly TRBD2 on 6 matching bases. Trimming stripped 5 bases from V and 5 bases from J, with 22 bases between. CDR3 length equals 16 residues. Germline V gene lookup returns CDR1 LNHDA and CDR2 SQIVND (reference sequence). CDR3 in DNA: TGTGCCAGTAGTCCCCTGATTGCGGGGCATGGTAACGAGCAGTACTTC. Translation gives CASSPLIAGHGNEQYF.

The J gene is TRBJ2-1, the V gene TRBV6-4; D remains ambiguous. V lost 4 bases to trimming and J lost 4 bases, with 11 bases between them. This CDR3 has 14 residues. Germline lookup yields CDR1 MRHNA and CDR2 SNTAGT. The CDR3 protein is CASSGRETYNEQFF. As DNA, the CDR3 is TGTGCCAGCAGTGGCCGAGAAACGTACAATGAGCAGTTCTTC.

The J gene is TRBJ2-6, the V gene TRBV27, with no clear D. CDR3 length equals 15 residues. Germline V gene data show CDR1 as MNHEY and CDR2 as SMNVEV (reference sequence). Trimming shortened V by 3 bases and J by 1 base, and 7 bases separated the two germline ends. CDR3 loop: CASSFQFSGANVLTF. DNA of the CDR3: TGTGCCAGCAGTTTTCAGTTTTCTGGGGCCAACGTCCTGACTTTC.

The chain recombines TRBV19 with TRBJ1-2; D may be TRBD1 (6 bases). Germline CDR1 LNHDA, CDR2 SQIVND (reference sequence). The CDR3 has 15 amino acids. V lost 5 bases and J 10 bases, leaving 23 bases between the germline ends. DNA for the CDR3: TGTGCCAGTAGTCCGCGGACAGAAACCGCTATACCCTACACCTTC. This gives the protein CASSPRTETAIPYTF.

The chain combines TRBV5-4 with TRBJ2-5; D perhaps matches TRBD2 (6 bases). Trimming shortened V by 0 bases and J by 5 bases, and 23 bases separated the two germline ends. The germline V gene has CDR1 SGHNT and CDR2 YYREEE (reference sequence). The CDR3 has 18 amino acids. Here the CDR3 reads CASSLELQASAAQETQYF. The CDR3 bases are TGTGCCAGCAGCTTGGAACTACAAGCTAGCGCGGCACAGGAGACCCAGTACTTC.

The chain couples TRBV25-1 to TRBJ1-4, with D possibly matching TRBD1 (6 bases). The germline V gene encodes CDR1 MGHDK and CDR2 SYGVNS. The CDR3 is 14 residues long. V gave up 6 bases and J gave up 5 bases, with 13 bases separating them. The CDR3 coding sequence is TGTGCCAGCAGCGATAACAGGGTCAATGAAAAACTGTTTTTT. Translation gives CASSDNRVNEKLFF.

V usage is TRBV19 and J usage is TRBJ2-3; 9 bases match TRBD2. Per germline, CDR1 LNHDA and CDR2 SQIVND (reference sequence). The length of the CDR3 is 17 residues. V shed 0 bases and J 4 bases; nucleotides not matched to a gene: 8. DNA for the CDR3: TGTGCCAGTAGTATAGAACGAGCGGGGGGAACCGCAGATACGCAGTATTTT. This encodes CASSIERAGGTADTQYF.

The chain combines TRBV7-2 with TRBJ1-2; no firm D call. This CDR3 has 13 amino acids. From germline, CDR1 is SGHTA and CDR2 FQGNSA. Trimming removed 0 bases from V and 3 bases from J, with 5 bases in between. The CDR3 DNA is TGTGCCAGCAGCTTAGCGCGAGACTATGGCTACACCTTC. It is translated as CASSLARDYGYTF.

This chain joins TRBV18 and TRBJ1-4; D unclear. Trimming left V 2 bases short and J 0 bases short, with 7 bases between. Germline CDR1 is KGHSH and CDR2 is LQKENI. CDR3 length: 15 residues. The CDR3 sequence: CASSPGGTTNEKLFF. The DNA for the CDR3 is TGTGCCAGCTCACCAGGAGGCACAACTAATGAAAAACTGTTTTTT.

The table lists this clone with a count of one. The rearrangement joins TRBV21-1 to TRBJ1-2; whether TRBD1, the table's D call, matches the DNA was not checked. TRBV21-1 is a recognized pseudogene. The CDR3 runs 13 residues. This CDR3 is CASSTTQGRGYTF. The CDR3 nucleotides are TGTGCCAGCAGCACAACACAGGGTCGGGGCTACACCTTC.

This clone occurred once. The chain links TRBV18 to TRBJ2-3; no definite D call. The CDR3 contains 13 residues. Trimming shortened V by 0 bases and J by 4 bases, and 5 bases separated the two germline ends. Per germline, CDR1 KGHSH and CDR2 LQKENI. The CDR3 sequence is CASSPPLADTQYF. The CDR3 bases are TGTGCCAGCTCACCACCCCTCGCAGATACGCAGTATTTT.

This chain connects TRBV12-5 to TRBJ2-2; TRBD1 is a possible D gene (6 bases). Germline CDR1 is LGHNT and CDR2 is FRNRAP. This CDR3 has 13 residues. V dropped 6 bases and J dropped 6 bases, with 11 bases sitting between them. CDR3 sequence (DNA): TGTGCTAGTGGCCGGGACAACCCCGGGGAGCTGTTTTTT. Translating it yields CASGRDNPGELFF.

The gene calls are TRBV6-2 or TRBV6-3 and TRBJ2-1, with 10 bases matching TRBD2. With 4 bases clipped from V and 7 bases from J, the junction kept 7 bases outside the gene matches. Germline CDR1 and CDR2: MNHEY and SVGEGT. The CDR3 runs 15 residues. CDR3 nucleotide sequence: TGTGCCAGCAGTTCCATTATGACTAGCGGGAATGAGCAGTTCTTC. It yields the protein CASSSIMTSGNEQFF.

J is TRBJ2-7 and V is TRBV14; 7 nucleotides line up with TRBD1. J gave up 3 bases and V 3 bases, and 8 bases lay outside the gene matches. The CDR3 loop spans 15 amino acids. Germline values: CDR1 SGHDN, CDR2 FVKESK. This CDR3 reads CASSQVLGTDYEQYF. The CDR3, as DNA: TGTGCCAGCAGCCAGGTCCTCGGGACAGACTACGAGCAGTACTTC. Drawing the rest from reference TRBV14 and TRBJ2-7, the complete variable domain is EAGVTQFPSHSVIEKGQTVTLRCDPISGHDNLYWYRRVMGKEIKFLLHFVKESKQDESGMPNNRFLAERTGGTYSTLKVQPAELEDSGVYFCASSQVLGTDYEQYFGPGTRLTVT.

J is TRBJ2-3 and V is TRBV24-1; possible D gene TRBD2, 5 bases. V dropped 3 bases and J dropped 7 bases, with 19 bases sitting between them. Germline V gene data show CDR1 as KGHDR and CDR2 as SFDVKD. The CDR3 covers 16 residues. The CDR3 protein is CATSDRRGTKGHTQYF. In DNA, the CDR3 is TGTGCCACCAGTGATCGCCGGGGTACAAAGGGCCATACGCAGTATTTT.

This clone was picked up one time. This rearrangement joins TRBV12-3 or TRBV12-4 to TRBJ2-7; D remains ambiguous. V was pared by 2 bases and J by 7 bases, with 6 bases between. CDR3 length: 11 amino acids. CDR3 amino acids: CASSLTQEQYF. Here the CDR3 DNA reads TGTGCCAGCAGTTTAACGCAGGAGCAGTACTTC.

This chain connects TRBV7-9 to TRBJ2-1, with 11 bases identical to TRBD2. V lost 5 bases and J lost 3; bases outside the gene matches: 9. This CDR3 contains 17 residues. CDR1 and CDR2 (germline): SEHNR, FQNEAQ (reference sequence). The CDR3 DNA reads TGTGCCAGCAGCCTATCGACTAGCGGGGACGTCTACAATGAGCAGTTCTTC. It is translated as CASSLSTSGDVYNEQFF.

The chain is built from TRBV11-2 and TRBJ1-5; TRBD1 aligns across 8 bases. Trimming cost V 5 bases and J 7 bases; bases outside gene matches: 4. Germline V gene lookup returns CDR1 SGHAT and CDR2 FQNNGV. The CDR3 sequence is 13 residues long. CDR3 amino acids: CASSPGQGQPQHF. CDR3 sequence (DNA): TGTGCCAGCAGCCCAGGACAGGGACAGCCCCAGCATTTT.

J is TRBJ1-5 and V is TRBV27; D unresolved. V lost 5 bases and J 6 bases, leaving 17 bases between the germline ends. The CDR3 runs 15 residues. Germline CDR1 MNHEY, CDR2 SMNVEV (reference sequence). For the CDR3, the DNA is TGTGCCAGCAGTCCCCTTTCGGAGGGCGGTCAGCCCCAGCATTTT. This translates into CASSPLSEGGQPQHF.

This clone was seen once. The chain has TRBV6-5 and TRBJ2-7; D not resolved. Trimming took 4 bases from V and 1 from J, leaving 8 bases between them. This CDR3 region has 13 residues. Germline CDR1 reads MNHEY; CDR2 reads SVGAGI. The CDR3: CASSSDLSYEQYF. The CDR3, as DNA: TGTGCCAGCAGTTCCGACTTGTCCTACGAGCAGTACTTC.

V usage is TRBV7-9 and J usage is TRBJ2-5; TRBD2 agrees at 9 bases. The CDR3 runs to 17 residues. J lost 7 bases, V lost 5 bases, and 17 bases had no gene match. Germline V gene data show CDR1 as SEHNR and CDR2 as FQNEAQ (reference sequence). CDR3 in amino acids: CASSPPFERGADGTQYF. As DNA, the CDR3 is TGTGCCAGCAGCCCCCCCTTCGAGCGGGGGGCCGATGGGACCCAGTACTTC. The full variable domain, completed using reference TRBV7-9 and TRBJ2-5, is DTGVSQNPRHKITKRGQNVTFRCDPISEHNRLYWYRQTLGQGPEFLTYFQNEAQLEKSRLLSDRFSAERPKGSFSTLEIQRTEQGDSAMYLCASSPPFERGADGTQYFGPGTRLLVL.

This rearrangement joins TRBV6-1 to TRBJ2-4; 10 bases are a match to TRBD1. With V trimmed by 4 bases and J by 2 bases, 11 bases remained unmatched. This CDR3 contains 18 residues. Germline loops: CDR1 MNHNS, CDR2 SASEGT. The CDR3 DNA reads TGTGCCAGCAGTGCCCCCCTGGGGACAGGGGCGTCCAAAAACATTCAGTACTTC. Its protein product is CASSAPLGTGASKNIQYF.

CDR3 residues: CASGQGADTDTQYF. In nucleotides, the CDR3 is TGTGCCAGCGGCCAGGGGGCTGACACAGATACGCAGTATTTT. This chain links TRBV9 with TRBJ2-3, with TRBD1 identical over 8 bases. CDR1 is SGDLS, CDR2 YYNGEE, per germline. Unmatched junction bases numbered 6, after V lost 7 bases and J lost 2 bases. This CDR3 contains 14 residues.

The chain links TRBV14 to TRBJ2-6, with TRBD1 matching over 8 bases. The CDR3 extends over 18 amino acids. Looked up from germline, CDR1 is SGHDN and CDR2 is FVKESK. V was clipped by 7 bases and J by 0 bases; unmatched bases: 11. CDR3 coding DNA: TGTGCCAGCAACCCCGGGACAGGCCGTTCCTCTGGGGCCAACGTCCTGACTTTC. Its protein is CASNPGTGRSSGANVLTF.

V gene TRBV5-4 combines with J gene TRBJ2-2; the match to TRBD2 covers 7 bases. The trim removed 4 bases at V and 7 bases at J, leaving 7 bases unmatched. Germline CDR1 SGHNT, CDR2 YYREEE (reference sequence). The CDR3 has 14 residues. The CDR3 reads CASSPTAGIGELFF. The CDR3 DNA is TGTGCCAGCAGCCCCACAGCGGGGATCGGGGAGCTGTTTTTT.

This clone was found once. The chain links TRBV30 to TRBJ2-7, with 9 bases that match TRBD2. With 4 bases clipped from V and 6 bases from J, the junction kept 7 bases outside the gene matches. Germline-derived CDR1 and CDR2 are GTSNPN and SVGIG (reference sequence). CDR3 length: 13 residues. Here the CDR3 DNA reads TGTGCCTGGAAGGTAGCGGGGGACCTCGAGCAGTACTTC. Encoded protein: CAWKVAGDLEQYF.

V and J are TRBV6-5 and TRBJ2-5; TRBD2 matches at 12 bases. V lost 7 bases to trimming and J lost 5 bases; unmatched junction nucleotides: 8. CDR1 is MNHEY and CDR2 is SVGAGI in the germline V gene. CDR3 length equals 15 residues. Here the CDR3 reads CASTPSGGAWETQYF. In DNA form, the CDR3 reads TGTGCCAGCACCCCTAGCGGGGGGGCTTGGGAGACCCAGTACTTC.

CDR3 sequence: CAIRRGTTNEKLFF. The CDR3 bases are TGTGCCATCAGAAGGGGTACAACTAATGAAAAACTGTTTTTT. This sequence joins TRBV10-3 and TRBJ1-4; a weak D match, TRBD1 (5 bases). V was shortened by 6 bases and J by 0 bases, with 8 bases between the two germline ends. CDR3 length equals 14 residues. CDR1 is ENHRY and CDR2 is SYGVKD in the germline V gene.